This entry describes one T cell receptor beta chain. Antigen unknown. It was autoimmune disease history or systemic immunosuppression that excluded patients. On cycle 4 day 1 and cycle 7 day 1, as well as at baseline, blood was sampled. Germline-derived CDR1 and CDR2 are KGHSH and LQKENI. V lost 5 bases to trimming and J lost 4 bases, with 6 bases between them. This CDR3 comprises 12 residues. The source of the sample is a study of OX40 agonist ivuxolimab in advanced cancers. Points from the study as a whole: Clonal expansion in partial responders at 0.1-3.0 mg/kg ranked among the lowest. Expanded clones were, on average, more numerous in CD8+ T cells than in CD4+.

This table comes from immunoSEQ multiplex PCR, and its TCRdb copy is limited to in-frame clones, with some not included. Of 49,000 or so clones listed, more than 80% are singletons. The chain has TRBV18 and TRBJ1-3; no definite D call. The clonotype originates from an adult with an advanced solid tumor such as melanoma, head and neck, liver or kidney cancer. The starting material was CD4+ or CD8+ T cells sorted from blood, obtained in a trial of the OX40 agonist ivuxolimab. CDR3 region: CASSSEGNTIYF. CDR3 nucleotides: TGTGCCAGCTCATCGGAGGGAAACACCATATATTTT.